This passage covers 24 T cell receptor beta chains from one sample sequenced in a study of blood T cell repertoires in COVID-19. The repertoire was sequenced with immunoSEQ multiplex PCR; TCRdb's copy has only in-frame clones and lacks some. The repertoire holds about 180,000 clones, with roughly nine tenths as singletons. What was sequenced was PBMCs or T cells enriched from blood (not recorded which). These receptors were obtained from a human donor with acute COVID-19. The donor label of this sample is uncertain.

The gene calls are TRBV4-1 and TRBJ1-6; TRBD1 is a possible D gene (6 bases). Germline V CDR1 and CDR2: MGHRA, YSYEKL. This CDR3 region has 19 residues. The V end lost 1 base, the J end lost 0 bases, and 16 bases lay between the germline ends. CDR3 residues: CASSQVGTPGSSYNSPLHF. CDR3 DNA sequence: TGCGCCAGCAGCCAAGTTGGGACACCGGGGAGCTCCTATAATTCACCCCTCCACTTT.

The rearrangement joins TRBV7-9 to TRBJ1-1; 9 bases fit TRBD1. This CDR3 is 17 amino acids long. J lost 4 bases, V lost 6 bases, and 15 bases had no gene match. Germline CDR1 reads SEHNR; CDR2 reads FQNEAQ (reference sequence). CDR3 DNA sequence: TGTGCCAGCAGTTTAAAAGCCCCGGGACAGGGACCCACTGAAGCTTTCTTT. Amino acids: CASSLKAPGQGPTEAFF.

DNA of the CDR3: TGTGCCCTGTGGACAGGGGGCGGCTACACCTTC. Protein: CALWTGGGYTF. The chain joins TRBV19 to TRBJ1-2, with 11 bases identical to TRBD1. The CDR3 consists of 11 residues. The junction had 4 bases not matched to a gene; V was cut back by 11 bases and J by 8 bases. CDR1 is LNHDA, CDR2 SQIVND, per germline (reference sequence).

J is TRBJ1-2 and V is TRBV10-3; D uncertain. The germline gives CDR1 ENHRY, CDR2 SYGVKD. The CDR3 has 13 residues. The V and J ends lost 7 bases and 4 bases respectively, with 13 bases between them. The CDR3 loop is CAITSSRGYGYTF. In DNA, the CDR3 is TGTGCCATCACCTCGTCGCGGGGCTATGGCTACACCTTC.

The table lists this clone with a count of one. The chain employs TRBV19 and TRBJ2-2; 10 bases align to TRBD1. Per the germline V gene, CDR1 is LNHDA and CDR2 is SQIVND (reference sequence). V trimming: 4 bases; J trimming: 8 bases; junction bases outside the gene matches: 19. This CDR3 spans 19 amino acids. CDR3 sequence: CASSTAAVRDRGSVGELFF. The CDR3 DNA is TGTGCCAGTAGTACCGCGGCGGTCCGGGACAGGGGATCGGTGGGGGAGCTGTTTTTT. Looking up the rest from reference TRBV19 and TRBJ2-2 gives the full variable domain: DGGITQSPKYLFRKEGQNVTLSCEQNLNHDAMYWYRQDPGQGLRLIYYSQIVNDFQKGDIAEGYSVSREKKESFPLTVTSAQKNPTAFYLCASSTAAVRDRGSVGELFFGEGSRLTVL.

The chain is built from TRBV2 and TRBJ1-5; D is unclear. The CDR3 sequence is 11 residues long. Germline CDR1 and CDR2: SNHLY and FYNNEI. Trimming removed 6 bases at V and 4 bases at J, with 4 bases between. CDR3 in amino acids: CASRINQPQHF. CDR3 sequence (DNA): TGTGCCAGCAGAATAAATCAGCCCCAGCATTTT.

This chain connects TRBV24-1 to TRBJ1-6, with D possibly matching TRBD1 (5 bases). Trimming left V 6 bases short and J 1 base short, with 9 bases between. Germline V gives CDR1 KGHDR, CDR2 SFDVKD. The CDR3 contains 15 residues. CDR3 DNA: TGTGCCACCAGTTCGGGACTATCCTATAATTCACCCCTCCACTTT. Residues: CATSSGLSYNSPLHF.

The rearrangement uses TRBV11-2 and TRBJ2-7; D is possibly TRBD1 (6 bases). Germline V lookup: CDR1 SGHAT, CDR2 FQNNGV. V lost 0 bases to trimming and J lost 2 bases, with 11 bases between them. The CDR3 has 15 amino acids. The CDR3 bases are TGTGCCAGCAGCTTAGAAGGGGGTATGCCCTACGAGCAGTACTTC. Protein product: CASSLEGGMPYEQYF.

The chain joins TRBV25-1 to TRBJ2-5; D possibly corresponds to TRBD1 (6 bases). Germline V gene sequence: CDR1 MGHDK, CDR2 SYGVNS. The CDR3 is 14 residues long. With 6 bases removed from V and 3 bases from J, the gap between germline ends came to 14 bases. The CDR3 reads CASSIGQTEETQYF. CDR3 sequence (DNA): TGTGCCAGCAGCATCGGACAGACCGAAGAGACCCAGTACTTC. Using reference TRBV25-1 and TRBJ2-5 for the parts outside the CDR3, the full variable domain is EADIYQTPRYLVIGTGKKITLECSQTMGHDKMYWYQQDPGMELHLIHYSYGVNSTEKGDLSSESTVSRIRTEHFPLTLESARPSHTSQYLCASSIGQTEETQYFGPGTRLLVL.

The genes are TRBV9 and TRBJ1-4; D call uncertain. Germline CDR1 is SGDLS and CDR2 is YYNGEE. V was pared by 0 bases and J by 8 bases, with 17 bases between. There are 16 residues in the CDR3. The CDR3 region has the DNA TGTGCCAGCAGCGTAGGGCGGCAGCGGAGGAACGAAAAACTGTTTTTT. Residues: CASSVGRQRRNEKLFF. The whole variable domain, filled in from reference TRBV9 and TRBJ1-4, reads DSGVTQTPKHLITATGQRVTLRCSPRSGDLSVYWYQQSLDQGLQFLIQYYNGEERAKGNILERFSAQQFPDLHSELNLSSLELGDSALYFCASSVGRQRRNEKLFFGSGTQLSVL.

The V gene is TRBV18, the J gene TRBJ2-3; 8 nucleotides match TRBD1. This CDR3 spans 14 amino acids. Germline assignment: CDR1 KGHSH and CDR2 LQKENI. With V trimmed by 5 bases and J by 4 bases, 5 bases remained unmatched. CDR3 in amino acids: CASSGTGTADTQYF. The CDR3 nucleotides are TGTGCCAGCTCAGGGACAGGTACTGCAGATACGCAGTATTTT.

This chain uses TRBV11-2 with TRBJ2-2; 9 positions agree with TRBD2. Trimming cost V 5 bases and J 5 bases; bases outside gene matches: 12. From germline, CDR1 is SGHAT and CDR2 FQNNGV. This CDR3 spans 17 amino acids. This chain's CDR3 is CASSPGLAGGRTGELFF. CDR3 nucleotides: TGTGCCAGCAGCCCGGGACTAGCTGGTGGGAGGACCGGGGAGCTGTTTTTT.

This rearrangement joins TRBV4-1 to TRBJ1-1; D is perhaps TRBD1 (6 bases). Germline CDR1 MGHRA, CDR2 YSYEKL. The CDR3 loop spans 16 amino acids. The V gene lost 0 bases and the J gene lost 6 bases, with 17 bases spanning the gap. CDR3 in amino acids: CASSQDIVRTVPEAFF. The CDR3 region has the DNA TGCGCCAGCAGCCAAGATATCGTAAGGACAGTCCCTGAAGCTTTCTTT.

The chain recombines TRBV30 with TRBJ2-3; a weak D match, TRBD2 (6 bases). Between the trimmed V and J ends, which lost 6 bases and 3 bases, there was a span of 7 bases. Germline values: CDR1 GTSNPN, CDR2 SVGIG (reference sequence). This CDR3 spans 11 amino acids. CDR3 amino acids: CACRGTDTQYF. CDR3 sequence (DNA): TGTGCCTGCCGGGGGACAGATACGCAGTATTTT.

CDR3 sequence reads: CASSLGTSGPYEQYF. The CDR3 DNA reads TGTGCCAGCAGCTTAGGGACTAGCGGACCCTACGAGCAGTACTTC. The chain has TRBV7-2 and TRBJ2-7, with TRBD2 matching 10 bases. Germline trimming cut 1 base from V and 2 bases from J; bases unmatched to any gene: 2. Germline CDR1 SGHTA, CDR2 FQGNSA. The CDR3 spans 15 residues.

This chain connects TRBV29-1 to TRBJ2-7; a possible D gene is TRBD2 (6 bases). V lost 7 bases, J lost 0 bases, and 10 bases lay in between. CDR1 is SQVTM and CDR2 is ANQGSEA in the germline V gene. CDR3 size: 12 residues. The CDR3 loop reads CSATGSSYEQYF. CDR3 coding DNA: TGCAGCGCCACCGGGAGCTCCTACGAGCAGTACTTC.

In DNA, the CDR3 is TGTGCCAGCAGTTACGACAGGTTAATGAACACTGAAGCTTTCTTT. It encodes CASSYDRLMNTEAFF. The V call is TRBV6-5, the J call TRBJ1-1, with a tentative D call TRBD1 (6 bases). The CDR3 is 15 residues long. Germline CDR1 and CDR2: MNHEY and SVGAGI. V dropped 2 bases and J dropped 0 bases, with 10 bases sitting between them.

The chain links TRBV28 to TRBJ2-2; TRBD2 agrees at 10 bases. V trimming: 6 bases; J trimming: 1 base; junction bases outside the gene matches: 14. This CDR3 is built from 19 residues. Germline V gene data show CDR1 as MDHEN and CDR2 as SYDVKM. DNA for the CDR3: TGTGCCAGCAGCTCTTTGGGTAGCGGGGGGAAAATGAACACCGGGGAGCTGTTTTTT. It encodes CASSSLGSGGKMNTGELFF.

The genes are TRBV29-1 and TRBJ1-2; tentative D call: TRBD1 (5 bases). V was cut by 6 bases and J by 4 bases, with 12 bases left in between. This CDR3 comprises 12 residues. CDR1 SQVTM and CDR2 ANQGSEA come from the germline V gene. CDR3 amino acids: CSVMSQGYGYTF. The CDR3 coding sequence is TGCAGCGTAATGAGCCAGGGCTATGGCTACACCTTC. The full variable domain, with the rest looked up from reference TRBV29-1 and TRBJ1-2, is SAVISQKPSRDICQRGTSLTIQCQVDSQVTMMFWYRQQPGQSLTLIATANQGSEATYESGFVIDKFPISRPNLTFSTLTVSNMSPEDSSIYLCSVMSQGYGYTFGSGTRLTVV.

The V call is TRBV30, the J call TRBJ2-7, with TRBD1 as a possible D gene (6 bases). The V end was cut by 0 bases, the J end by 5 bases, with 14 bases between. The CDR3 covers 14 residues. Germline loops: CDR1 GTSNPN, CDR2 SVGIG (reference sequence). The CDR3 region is CAWSVGQGIDEQYF. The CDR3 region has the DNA TGTGCCTGGAGTGTAGGGCAGGGGATCGACGAGCAGTACTTC.

The CDR3, as DNA: TGTGCCAGCAGCCAAGATCGGACTGAAGCTTTCTTT. It yields the protein CASSQDRTEAFF. The chain combines TRBV3-1 (or the pseudogene TRBV3-2) with TRBJ1-1; D is undetermined. The CDR3 runs to 12 residues. V shed 0 bases and J shed 5 bases, with 4 bases lying between them. CDR1 and CDR2 from the germline V gene are LGHDT and YNNKEL (reference sequence).

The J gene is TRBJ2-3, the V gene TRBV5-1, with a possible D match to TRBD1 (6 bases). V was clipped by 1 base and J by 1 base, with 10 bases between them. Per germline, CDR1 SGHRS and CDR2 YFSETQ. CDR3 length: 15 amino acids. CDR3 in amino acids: CASSLLDSRTDTQYF. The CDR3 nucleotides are TGCGCCAGCAGCTTGCTGGACAGTCGCACAGATACGCAGTATTTT.

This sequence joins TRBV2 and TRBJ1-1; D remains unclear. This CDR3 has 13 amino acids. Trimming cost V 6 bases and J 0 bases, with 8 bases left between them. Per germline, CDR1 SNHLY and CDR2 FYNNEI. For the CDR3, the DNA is TGTGCCAGCAGCGGAGGGATGAACACTGAAGCTTTCTTT. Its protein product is CASSGGMNTEAFF.

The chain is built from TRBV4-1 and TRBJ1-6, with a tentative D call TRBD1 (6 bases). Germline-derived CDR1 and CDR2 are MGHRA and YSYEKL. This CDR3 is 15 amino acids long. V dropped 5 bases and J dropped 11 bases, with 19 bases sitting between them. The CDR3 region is CASSSQWTENPPLHF. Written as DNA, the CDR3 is TGCGCCAGCAGCTCCCAGTGGACAGAAAACCCACCCCTCCACTTT.